This entry lists 6 T cell receptor beta chains sequenced from one sample in a study of cytomegalovirus exposure and HLA in healthy donors. Use of 60 Vbeta and 13 Jbeta primers characterized the PCR. TCRdb's copy holds only in-frame clones and misses some; the assay was immunoSEQ multiplex PCR. The profile shows over 85,000 clones, more than 75% of them singletons. The sample consisted of PBMCs. All receptors come from a middle-aged woman in good health and CMV-seronegative.

The chain has TRBV15 and TRBJ1-2; TRBD1 matches 12 bases. V gave up 6 bases and J gave up 7 bases; unmatched junction bases: 9. CDR1 and CDR2 from the germline V gene are LNHNV and YYDKDF (reference sequence). The CDR3 contains 15 residues. The CDR3 nucleotides read TGTGCCACCAGAGGGACAGGGGGCGACAACAGTGGCTACACCTTC. It specifies CATRGTGGDNSGYTF.

The chain carries TRBV7-9 and TRBJ1-1; D might be TRBD1 (5 bases). This CDR3 is 12 amino acids long. V shed 2 bases and J shed 7 bases, with 8 bases lying between them. Germline V gives CDR1 SEHNR, CDR2 FQNEAQ (reference sequence). The CDR3 DNA sequence: TGTGCCAGCAGCTTACACAGGAATGAAGCTTTCTTT. This sequence encodes CASSLHRNEAFF.

V is TRBV27 and J is TRBJ2-7, with D possibly TRBD2 on 6 matching bases. This CDR3 region has 14 residues. Germline loops: CDR1 MNHEY, CDR2 SMNVEV (reference sequence). V was shortened by 8 bases and J by 2 bases, with 16 bases between the two germline ends. CDR3 DNA: TGTGCCAGCGCTCTATGGGGAGGAGCCTACGAGCAGTACTTC. As protein: CASALWGGAYEQYF.

This CDR3 is CASSSDSIYGYTF. The CDR3 region has the DNA TGCGCCAGCAGCTCGGACAGTATCTATGGCTACACCTTC. V usage is TRBV5-1 and J usage is TRBJ1-2, with D possibly TRBD1 on 6 matching bases. The V gene lost 3 bases and the J gene lost 4 bases, with 10 bases spanning the gap. Germline V gene data show CDR1 as SGHRS and CDR2 as YFSETQ. This CDR3 has 13 amino acids.

This clone was picked up one time. The V gene is TRBV30, the J gene TRBJ2-2; D unclear. This CDR3 contains 15 residues. The V and J ends lost 0 bases and 3 bases respectively, with 11 bases between them. Germline assignment: CDR1 GTSNPN and CDR2 SVGIG (reference sequence). In DNA, the CDR3 is TGTGCCTGGAGTGTACCAGGCACCCACACCGGGGAGCTGTTTTTT. This encodes CAWSVPGTHTGELFF.

V usage is TRBV11-2 and J usage is TRBJ2-3; 8 bases map to TRBD2. The germline V gene has CDR1 SGHAT and CDR2 FQNNGV. The CDR3 length is 14 residues. With 4 bases clipped from V and 9 bases from J, the junction kept 9 bases outside the gene matches. The CDR3 protein is CASSSGTRKNTQYF. CDR3 in DNA: TGTGCCAGCAGCTCCGGGACTAGAAAAAACACGCAGTATTTT.